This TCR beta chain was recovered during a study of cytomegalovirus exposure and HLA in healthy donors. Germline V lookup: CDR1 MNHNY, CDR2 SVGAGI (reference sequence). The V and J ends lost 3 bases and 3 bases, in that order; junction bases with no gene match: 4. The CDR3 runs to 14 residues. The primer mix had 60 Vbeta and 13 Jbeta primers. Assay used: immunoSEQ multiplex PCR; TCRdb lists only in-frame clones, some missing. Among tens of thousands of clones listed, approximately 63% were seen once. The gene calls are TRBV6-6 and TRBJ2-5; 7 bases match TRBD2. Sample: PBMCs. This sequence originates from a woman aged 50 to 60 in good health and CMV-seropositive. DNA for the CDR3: TGTGCCAGCAGTTATGGTCTAGCGGAAGAGACCCAGTACTTC. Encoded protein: CASSYGLAEETQYF.